A selection of T cell receptor beta chains follows, all from one sample in a study of identical twins. TCRdb analysed the 5' RACE reads with MiXCR anew, one entry per CDR3 protein. This table holds around 670,000 distinct CDR3 sequences, roughly 6% found once. Sequenced input: naive T cells sorted from blood. These receptors came from a man younger than 35 in good health. Both conserved end residues are part of each CDR3. Each record gives: clone size, D gene, J gene, V gene, CDR3 DNA, CDR3 protein. D genes are given only for firm matches. Clone size appears in some rows only: once, few, many, or a class for an expanded clone.

clone size: many; D gene: .; J gene: TRBJ2-3; V gene: TRBV12-3/TRBV12-4; CDR3 DNA: TGTGCCAGCACAGCGGATAGCACAGATACGCAGTATTTT; CDR3 protein: CASTADSTDTQYF
clone size: many; D gene: .; J gene: TRBJ1-1; V gene: TRBV5-1; CDR3 DNA: TGCGCCAGCAGCTTGGACGATTCCAACACTGAAGCTTTCTTT; CDR3 protein: CASSLDDSNTEAFF
clone size: few; D gene: .; J gene: TRBJ2-5; V gene: TRBV6-1; CDR3 DNA: TGTGCCAGCGGCCAGGGACACCTCCAAGAGACCCAGTACTTC; CDR3 protein: CASGQGHLQETQYF
clone size: .; D gene: .; J gene: TRBJ2-3; V gene: TRBV3-1; CDR3 DNA: TGTGCCAGCAGCCTCCGGGGGAAGGGTACGCAGTATTTT; CDR3 protein: CASSLRGKGTQYF
clone size: .; D gene: .; J gene: TRBJ2-5; V gene: TRBV10-1; CDR3 DNA: TGCGCCAGCAGTGACAGCCACCAAGAGACCCAGTACTTC; CDR3 protein: CASSDSHQETQYF
clone size: few; D gene: .; J gene: TRBJ2-1; V gene: TRBV28; CDR3 DNA: TGTGCCAGCAGTTACGAACTTGGTGAGCAGTTCTTC; CDR3 protein: CASSYELGEQFF
clone size: many; D gene: TRBD2; J gene: TRBJ2-2; V gene: TRBV20-1; CDR3 DNA: TGCAGTGATTGGGACTACACGAACACCGGGGAGCTGTTTTTT; CDR3 protein: CSDWDYTNTGELFF
clone size: few; D gene: TRBD2; J gene: TRBJ2-1; V gene: TRBV20-1; CDR3 DNA: TGCAGTGCTAGAGCCACCGGGACTAGCGGACACAATGAGCAGTTCTTC; CDR3 protein: CSARATGTSGHNEQFF
clone size: .; D gene: .; J gene: TRBJ2-1; V gene: TRBV12-3/TRBV12-4; CDR3 DNA: TGTGCCAGCAGGGCAGCGGGTAGGTCGAGGTCCTACAATGAGCAGTTCTTC; CDR3 protein: CASRAAGRSRSYNEQFF
clone size: many; D gene: TRBD2; J gene: TRBJ2-5; V gene: TRBV6-1; CDR3 DNA: TGTGCCAGCAGTATCGGTCTAGCGGGAGGCTACCGCCAAGAGACCCAGTACTTC; CDR3 protein: CASSIGLAGGYRQETQYF
clone size: few; D gene: .; J gene: TRBJ2-5; V gene: TRBV4-1; CDR3 DNA: TGCGCCAGCAGCGGGATATTCCGGGACACACAAGAGACCCAGTACTTC; CDR3 protein: CASSGIFRDTQETQYF
clone size: .; D gene: .; J gene: TRBJ2-5; V gene: TRBV19; CDR3 DNA: TGTGCCAGTAGGCCTGGCGGAGGAGAGACCCAGTACTTC; CDR3 protein: CASRPGGGETQYF
clone size: few; D gene: .; J gene: TRBJ2-5; V gene: TRBV18; CDR3 DNA: TGTGCCAGCTCACCACCCTCCGGACAGCCGAGAAAACAAGAGACCCAGTACTTC; CDR3 protein: CASSPPSGQPRKQETQYF
clone size: many; D gene: TRBD1; J gene: TRBJ1-1; V gene: TRBV4-2; CDR3 DNA: TGTGCCAGCAGCCCAGCGGGGGGAGGACAGGCACCAAAGAAGAACACTGAAGCTTTCTTT; CDR3 protein: CASSPAGGGQAPKKNTEAFF